Below, 10 T cell receptor beta chains from the same sample are listed, as sequenced in a study of cytomegalovirus exposure and HLA in healthy donors. Amplification used 60 Vbeta primers and 13 Jbeta primers. The table came from immunoSEQ multiplex PCR; TCRdb's copy has only in-frame clones and leaves some out. The table lists under 200,000 clones, around 80% of them singletons. Source material: PBMCs. The receptors originated from a man in his forties in good health and CMV-seronegative.

The rearrangement links TRBV5-1 to TRBJ2-7; a weak D match, TRBD1 (7 bases). The germline V gene encodes CDR1 SGHRS and CDR2 YFSETQ. The V and J ends lost 3 bases and 7 bases respectively, with 17 bases between them. CDR3 length equals 14 residues. The CDR3 loop is CASSWGGQEGEQYF. In nucleotides, the CDR3 is TGCGCCAGCAGCTGGGGTGGACAGGAGGGAGAGCAGTACTTC. Full variable domain (remainder filled in from reference TRBV5-1 and TRBJ2-7): KAGVTQTPRYLIKTRGQQVTLSCSPISGHRSVSWYQQTPGQGLQFLFEYFSETQRNKGNFPGRFSGRQFSNSRSEMNVSTLELGDSALYLCASSWGGQEGEQYFGPGTRLTVT.

CDR3 sequence (DNA): TGTGCCAGTAGTATTCGGGGGGCAGGCCGCAATCAGCCCCAGCATTTT. It translates to CASSIRGAGRNQPQHF. This chain connects TRBV19 to TRBJ1-5; tentative D call: TRBD1 (6 bases). Germline loops: CDR1 LNHDA, CDR2 SQIVND (reference sequence). This CDR3 region has 16 residues. V was cut by 3 bases and J by 2 bases, with 14 bases left in between.

The chain employs TRBV11-1 and TRBJ2-5, with TRBD2 as a possible D gene (6 bases). The V end was cut by 5 bases, the J end by 1 base, with 8 bases between. This CDR3 comprises 13 residues. Per the germline V gene, CDR1 is SGHAT and CDR2 is FQDESV (reference sequence). The CDR3 coding sequence is TGTGCCAGCAGCACGGGACTCCAAGAGACCCAGTACTTC. It codes for CASSTGLQETQYF.

The chain links TRBV7-2 to TRBJ2-4, with D maybe TRBD2 (6 bases). Per germline, CDR1 SGHTA and CDR2 FQGNSA. V lost 1 base, J lost 16 bases, and 11 bases lay in between. The CDR3 has 11 residues. CDR3 DNA sequence: TGTGCCAGCAGCTTAGGGGCGGGGACCTACTTC. The encoded protein is CASSLGAGTYF.

The chain employs TRBV7-9 and TRBJ1-3, with a tentative D call TRBD1 (6 bases). Trimming cost V 5 bases and J 1 base, with 15 bases left between them. This CDR3 region has 16 residues. Per the germline V gene, CDR1 is SEHNR and CDR2 is FQNEAQ (reference sequence). CDR3 sequence (DNA): TGTGCCAGCAGCCCCCACAGGGATCGGTCTGGAAACACCATATATTTT. Protein sequence: CASSPHRDRSGNTIYF.

V is TRBV18 and J is TRBJ2-7; TRBD1 matches at 9 bases. Per the germline V gene, CDR1 is KGHSH and CDR2 is LQKENI. The CDR3 has 14 amino acids. Trimming removed 3 bases from V and 3 bases from J; junction bases left unmatched: 3. CDR3 region: CASSPRTGVYEQYF. In nucleotides, the CDR3 is TGTGCCAGCTCACCTAGGACAGGGGTCTACGAGCAGTACTTC.

The chain is built from TRBV4-1 and TRBJ1-3; no reliable D call. This CDR3 is 16 amino acids long. Trimming shortened V by 0 bases and J by 8 bases, and 17 bases separated the two germline ends. Germline values: CDR1 MGHRA, CDR2 YSYEKL. This CDR3 is CASSQDRWPGRDTIYF. CDR3 in DNA: TGCGCCAGCAGCCAAGATCGATGGCCGGGGAGGGACACCATATATTTT.

This clone was counted a single time. The rearrangement links TRBV9 to TRBJ1-2; D gene ambiguous. V lost 0 bases to trimming and J lost 4 bases, with 10 bases between them. Germline lookup yields CDR1 SGDLS and CDR2 YYNGEE. The CDR3 runs to 14 residues. Written as DNA, the CDR3 is TGTGCCAGCAGCGTAGCTACGCAGGCCTATGGCTACACCTTC. Amino acid sequence: CASSVATQAYGYTF. Complete variable domain (other parts from reference TRBV9 and TRBJ1-2): DSGVTQTPKHLITATGQRVTLRCSPRSGDLSVYWYQQSLDQGLQFLIQYYNGEERAKGNILERFSAQQFPDLHSELNLSSLELGDSALYFCASSVATQAYGYTFGSGTRLTVV.

This clone occurred a few times. This chain connects TRBV6-5 to TRBJ1-1; D perhaps matches TRBD1 (5 bases). The CDR3 is 15 amino acids. The germline V gene encodes CDR1 MNHEY and CDR2 SVGAGI. V was cut by 0 bases and J by 5 bases, with 13 bases left in between. This CDR3 is CASSYSTQGGTEAFF. For the CDR3, the DNA is TGTGCCAGCAGTTACTCGACCCAGGGTGGGACTGAAGCTTTCTTT.

The rearrangement uses TRBV10-3 and TRBJ2-3, with TRBD2 matching 9 bases. The length of the CDR3 is 14 residues. The V segment lost 6 bases and the J segment 3 bases; nucleotides outside the gene matches: 4. The germline gives CDR1 ENHRY, CDR2 SYGVKD. This chain's CDR3 is CAIRDSGRTDTQYF. The CDR3 DNA follows: TGTGCCATCAGAGATAGCGGGAGAACAGATACGCAGTATTTT.